Following are 18 T cell receptor beta chains from one sample sequenced in a study of cytomegalovirus exposure and HLA in healthy donors. The PCR contained 60 Vbeta and 13 Jbeta primers. The assay was immunoSEQ multiplex PCR, and TCRdb's table has in-frame clones only and misses some. The sample's table shows approximately 110,000 clones. Sequencing was done on a sample of PBMCs. The receptors come from a man aged 35 to 55 in good health and CMV-seronegative.

The chain has TRBV6-6 and TRBJ2-7; D might be TRBD2 (5 bases). The CDR3 runs to 16 residues. The germline CDR1 and CDR2 sequences are MNHNY and SVGAGI (reference sequence). Trimming shortened V by 5 bases and J by 6 bases, and 23 bases separated the two germline ends. CDR3 region: CASSHGGSVFTSEQYF. CDR3 DNA sequence: TGTGCCAGCAGTCACGGCGGCAGTGTTTTTACTAGCGAGCAGTACTTC.

V is TRBV5-1 and J is TRBJ1-4, with TRBD1 identical over 9 bases. CDR3 length: 15 residues. V lost 2 bases and J lost 8; bases outside the gene matches: 7. Germline V gives CDR1 SGHRS, CDR2 YFSETQ. CDR3 sequence: CASSFTGQGHEKLFF. The CDR3 DNA reads as TGCGCCAGCAGCTTCACGGGACAGGGTCACGAAAAACTGTTTTTT.

V and J are TRBV28 and TRBJ2-1; the match to TRBD1 covers 8 bases. The CDR3 covers 15 residues. CDR1 and CDR2 (germline): MDHEN, SYDVKM. Trimming removed 4 bases from V and 4 bases from J; junction bases left unmatched: 6. The CDR3 DNA reads TGTGCCAGCAGTTCTCGGGACAGGAGGTACAATGAGCAGTTCTTC. Translation: CASSSRDRRYNEQFF.

This sequence joins TRBV5-6 and TRBJ2-1, with D perhaps matching TRBD2 (6 bases). Germline lookup yields CDR1 SGHDT and CDR2 YYEEEE. Deletions cut 0 bases from V and 5 bases from J, with 12 bases between. The CDR3 contains 15 residues. The CDR3 DNA reads as TGTGCCAGCAGCTTGGGACTAGAAAAACACAATGAGCAGTTCTTC. Protein product: CASSLGLEKHNEQFF. The whole variable domain, remainder taken from reference TRBV5-6 and TRBJ2-1, is DAGVTQSPTHLIKTRGQQVTLRCSPKSGHDTVSWYQQALGQGPQFIFQYYEEEERQRGNFPDRFSGHQFPNYSSELNVNALLLGDSALYLCASSLGLEKHNEQFFGPGTRLTVL.

V usage is TRBV28 and J usage is TRBJ1-2; tentatively, D is TRBD1 (6 bases). Trimming pared 3 bases from V and 5 bases from J, leaving 16 bases between. Germline values: CDR1 MDHEN, CDR2 SYDVKM. The length of the CDR3 is 15 residues. The CDR3 spells CASSFGAGEGYGYTF. CDR3 sequence (DNA): TGTGCCAGCAGTTTTGGGGCAGGGGAGGGGTATGGCTACACCTTC.

The genes are TRBV11-2 and TRBJ2-5; TRBD1 aligns across 10 bases. With V trimmed by 4 bases and J by 4 bases, 9 bases remained unmatched. The CDR3 contains 16 residues. Germline lookup yields CDR1 SGHAT and CDR2 FQNNGV. As DNA, the CDR3 is TGTGCCAGCAGCTATAGACAGGGGGCGCTTGGAGAGACCCAGTACTTC. As protein: CASSYRQGALGETQYF. Using reference TRBV11-2 and TRBJ2-5 for the parts outside the CDR3, the full variable domain is EAGVAQSPRYKIIEKRQSVAFWCNPISGHATLYWYQQILGQGPKLLIQFQNNGVVDDSQLPKDRFSAERLKGVDSTLKIQPAKLEDSAVYLCASSYRQGALGETQYFGPGTRLLVL.

V gene TRBV28 combines with J gene TRBJ2-1; D remains unclear. CDR1 MDHEN and CDR2 SYDVKM come from the germline V gene. Deletions cut 6 bases from V and 6 bases from J, with 15 bases between. The CDR3 runs 14 residues. The CDR3 region has the DNA TGTGCCAGCAGCCTCCCCGGAGCCGTCAATGAGCAGTTCTTC. Its translation: CASSLPGAVNEQFF.

DNA for the CDR3: TGTGCCAGCAGCTCGCGGTCGTCGGGCTATGGCTACACCTTC. Its protein product is CASSSRSSGYGYTF. V usage is TRBV7-8 and J usage is TRBJ1-2; unclear D gene. CDR3 length: 14 residues. Deletions cut 4 bases from V and 4 bases from J, with 13 bases between. Looked up from germline, CDR1 is SGHVS and CDR2 is FQNEAQ.

The CDR3 coding sequence is TGTGCCAGCAGGCCGGGACAGACCACCGGGGAGCTGTTTTTT. Translation gives CASRPGQTTGELFF. The chain employs TRBV7-9 and TRBJ2-2, with 7 nucleotides matching TRBD1. The CDR3 is 14 residues long. V was clipped by 6 bases and J by 4 bases; unmatched bases: 5. The germline gives CDR1 SEHNR, CDR2 FQNEAQ (reference sequence). The full variable domain, in which reference TRBV7-9 and TRBJ2-2 provide the parts outside the CDR3, is DTGVSQNPRHKITKRGQNVTFRCDPISEHNRLYWYRQTLGQGPEFLTYFQNEAQLEKSRLLSDRFSAERPKGSFSTLEIQRTEQGDSAMYLCASRPGQTTGELFFGEGSRLTVL.

The gene calls are TRBV2 and TRBJ2-7, with 10 bases matching TRBD1. Per germline, CDR1 SNHLY and CDR2 FYNNEI. V was pared by 4 bases and J by 6 bases, with 6 bases of the junction left unmatched. The CDR3 length is 14 residues. The CDR3 spells CASSGGQGPLEQYF. In nucleotides, the CDR3 is TGTGCCAGCAGTGGGGGACAGGGGCCCCTCGAGCAGTACTTC.

The rearrangement uses TRBV28 and TRBJ1-2; 7 nucleotides align to TRBD1. CDR1 and CDR2 (germline): MDHEN, SYDVKM. Trimming at V came to 6 bases and at J to 4 bases, leaving 5 bases not matched to a gene. The CDR3 is 13 amino acids. CDR3 loop: CASSPPGGYGYTF. The CDR3 region has the DNA TGTGCCAGCAGCCCGCCAGGGGGCTATGGCTACACCTTC.

The V and J genes are TRBV30 and TRBJ2-3, with 14 bases aligning to TRBD2. The CDR3 contains 17 residues. Germline trimming cut 5 bases from V and 0 bases from J; bases unmatched to any gene: 7. Germline V CDR1 and CDR2: GTSNPN, SVGIG (reference sequence). CDR3 bases: TGTGCCTGGGGACTAGCGGGAGGCTTATATAGCACAGATACGCAGTATTTT. It is translated as CAWGLAGGLYSTDTQYF.

The rearrangement joins TRBV28 to TRBJ2-5, with a tentative D call TRBD2 (6 bases). The end of the DNA is better explained by TRBJ2-7, so the J call may be wrong. This CDR3 spans 14 amino acids. Germline CDR1 MDHEN, CDR2 SYDVKM. CDR3 in DNA: TGTGCCAGCAGTTTACGGTGGGGAGGCTACGAGCAGTACTTC. Protein product: CASSLRWGGYEQYF.

This rearrangement joins TRBV5-1 to TRBJ1-2, with D tentatively TRBD1 (6 bases). Trimming removed 1 base from V and 6 bases from J, with 25 bases in between. The CDR3 sequence is 18 residues long. Germline CDR1 SGHRS, CDR2 YFSETQ. In nucleotides, the CDR3 is TGCGCCAGCAGCTTGTTTTCGGGGGGCGCAACGGCTAGGGATGGCTACACCTTC. Translation gives CASSLFSGGATARDGYTF.

The rearrangement joins TRBV2 to TRBJ2-7, with D possibly TRBD1 on 5 matching bases. This CDR3 has 12 amino acids. Germline CDR1 and CDR2: SNHLY and FYNNEI. V lost 2 bases and J 6 bases, leaving 8 bases between the germline ends. The CDR3 reads CASSERQGEQYF. The CDR3 DNA follows: TGTGCCAGCAGTGAAAGGCAGGGCGAGCAGTACTTC. The variable domain in full, completed from reference TRBV2 and TRBJ2-7, reads EPEVTQTPSHQVTQMGQEVILRCVPISNHLYFYWYRQILGQKVEFLVSFYNNEISEKSEIFDDQFSVERPDGSNFTLKIRSTKLEDSAMYFCASSERQGEQYFGPGTRLTVT.

The V gene is TRBV7-2, the J gene TRBJ2-1; the D gene is possibly TRBD2 (5 bases). V shed 10 bases and J shed 3 bases, with 13 bases lying between them. The CDR3 is made up of 13 amino acids. CDR1 is SGHTA and CDR2 is FQGNSA in the germline V gene. CDR3 loop: CATRDIVYNEQFF. The CDR3 coding sequence is TGTGCCACCCGGGATATAGTCTACAATGAGCAGTTCTTC.

The chain has TRBV7-6 and TRBJ1-5; D may be TRBD1 (5 bases). Germline loops: CDR1 SGHVS, CDR2 FNYEAQ. Deletions cut 1 base from V and 7 bases from J, with 11 bases between. The CDR3 totals 14 residues. CDR3 in amino acids: CASSLEGVGQPQHF. In DNA form, the CDR3 reads TGTGCCAGCAGCTTAGAAGGGGTGGGGCAGCCCCAGCATTTT.

This chain connects TRBV6-1 to TRBJ2-7; TRBD1 might be the D (6 bases). This CDR3 region has 15 residues. Between the trimmed V and J ends, which lost 4 bases and 4 bases, there was a span of 17 bases. CDR1 and CDR2 (germline): MNHNS, SASEGT. This CDR3 reads CASSARDKTGYEQYF. The CDR3 DNA follows: TGTGCCAGCAGTGCGCGCGACAAAACAGGGTACGAGCAGTACTTC.